Following are 25 T cell receptor beta chains from one sample sequenced in a study of Ad26.COV2.S vaccination and SARS-CoV-2 variants. Noted treatment: roughly 19 received Ad26.COV2.S at low or high dose, single or two shots; 5 received placebo; per-sample allocation not given. Day 63 after the first vaccine or placebo injection was the time point for sampling. Libraries were prepared by immunoSEQ multiplex PCR; TCRdb keeps only in-frame clonotypes and omits some of them. The sample holds about 350,000 clones, more than 85% seen once. Sequenced material: peripheral blood, taken in a trial of Ad26.COV2.S vaccine versus placebo. These receptor sequences come from a person aged 18-60 years who received the Ad26.COV2.S COVID-19 vaccine or a placebo.

The V and J genes are TRBV29-1 and TRBJ2-4; no clear D. Trimming stripped 7 bases from V and 1 base from J, with 8 bases between. The CDR3 spans 12 residues. The germline V gene encodes CDR1 SQVTM and CDR2 ANQGSEA. The CDR3 loop is CSAGWAKNIQYF. CDR3 nucleotides: TGCAGCGCCGGGTGGGCCAAAAACATTCAGTACTTC.

This clone showed up just once. V gene TRBV30 combines with J gene TRBJ1-2; D call uncertain. The CDR3 runs to 16 residues. Germline V gene sequence: CDR1 GTSNPN, CDR2 SVGIG (reference sequence). Trimming left V 0 bases short and J 3 bases short, with 17 bases between. Here the CDR3 reads CAWSVPPLGFHYGYTF. CDR3 nucleotides: TGTGCCTGGAGTGTCCCTCCGTTAGGGTTTCACTATGGCTACACCTTC.

The chain combines TRBV3-1 (or the pseudogene TRBV3-2) with TRBJ2-3; 7 nucleotides agree with TRBD2. This CDR3 has 16 residues. CDR1 and CDR2 from the germline V gene are LGHDT and YNNKEL (reference sequence). The trim removed 0 bases at V and 4 bases at J, leaving 7 bases unmatched. CDR3 sequence reads: CASSQDDGGSPDTQYF. The CDR3 DNA sequence: TGTGCCAGCAGCCAAGATGACGGGGGGAGCCCAGATACGCAGTATTTT.

The V gene is TRBV27, the J gene TRBJ2-7; 14 positions match TRBD2. The germline CDR1 and CDR2 sequences are MNHEY and SMNVEV (reference sequence). The CDR3 is 15 residues long. Trimming cost V 5 bases and J 5 bases; bases outside gene matches: 5. The CDR3 here is CASSPGTSGSDEQYF. The DNA of the CDR3 is TGTGCCAGCAGTCCAGGGACTAGCGGGAGCGACGAGCAGTACTTC.

The rearrangement uses TRBV5-5 and TRBJ2-6; 16 bases are a match to TRBD2. This CDR3 is built from 18 residues. Looked up from germline, CDR1 is SGHKS and CDR2 is YYEKEE (reference sequence). The V gene end was trimmed by 4 bases and the J gene end by 2 bases; junction bases not matched to a gene: 3. This CDR3 is CASSPGLAGGAGANVLTF. The DNA for the CDR3 is TGTGCCAGCAGCCCGGGACTAGCGGGAGGGGCTGGGGCCAACGTCCTGACTTTC. Using reference TRBV5-5 and TRBJ2-6 for the parts outside the CDR3, the full variable domain is DAGVTQSPTHLIKTRGQQVTLRCSPISGHKSVSWYQQVLGQGPQFIFQYYEKEERGRGNFPDRFSARQFPNYSSELNVNALLLGDSALYLCASSPGLAGGAGANVLTFGAGSRLTVL.

Note on this clone: Other DNA sequences in the sample encode the same CDR3. The chain has TRBV19 and TRBJ2-1, with D unresolved. Trimming left V 7 bases short and J 0 bases short, with 7 bases between. The CDR3 sequence is 13 residues long. Germline V gene sequence: CDR1 LNHDA, CDR2 SQIVND (reference sequence). The CDR3 DNA follows: TGTGCCAGTAACCCCAGCTCCTACAATGAGCAGTTCTTC. Translation gives CASNPSSYNEQFF.

The chain is built from TRBV27 and TRBJ2-7; D might be TRBD2 (5 bases). Per germline, CDR1 MNHEY and CDR2 SMNVEV (reference sequence). V lost 6 bases, J lost 6 bases, and 12 bases lay in between. The CDR3 has 12 residues. CDR3 bases: TGTGCCAGCAGGGCCATAGGAGGCGAGCAGTACTTC. This encodes CASRAIGGEQYF.

This chain uses TRBV19 with TRBJ1-1; D possibly corresponds to TRBD1 (5 bases). The V end lost 4 bases, the J end lost 1 base, and 13 bases lay between the germline ends. Germline V CDR1 and CDR2: LNHDA, SQIVND (reference sequence). This CDR3 has 15 amino acids. As DNA, the CDR3 is TGTGCCAGTAGTAACGCACGACAGAGGAACACTGAAGCTTTCTTT. Residues: CASSNARQRNTEAFF.

The chain joins TRBV9 to TRBJ2-7, with 8 bases identical to TRBD1. The CDR3 length is 15 residues. Trimming removed 4 bases from V and 0 bases from J; junction bases left unmatched: 6. Germline lookup yields CDR1 SGDLS and CDR2 YYNGEE. CDR3: CASSPGQASSYEQYF. CDR3 nucleotide sequence: TGTGCCAGCAGCCCGGGACAGGCGAGCTCCTACGAGCAGTACTTC.

This clone was recorded once. This chain joins TRBV2 and TRBJ1-5; no reliable D call. Germline-derived CDR1 and CDR2 are SNHLY and FYNNEI. This CDR3 has 12 amino acids. The ends were cut back, 4 bases at V and 8 bases at J, with 9 bases in the middle. CDR3 loop: CASSVQKEPQHF. The DNA of the CDR3 is TGTGCCAGCAGTGTCCAGAAGGAGCCCCAGCATTTT.

The gene calls are TRBV28 and TRBJ1-1, with D perhaps matching TRBD1 (6 bases). Germline V CDR1 and CDR2: MDHEN, SYDVKM. This CDR3 is built from 16 residues. V lost 2 bases and J 0 bases, leaving 13 bases between the germline ends. The CDR3 coding sequence is TGTGCCAGCAGTTTAAGGGGGGAACTCTTGAACACTGAAGCTTTCTTT. This codes for CASSLRGELLNTEAFF. Full variable domain (rest looked up from reference TRBV28 and TRBJ1-1): DVKVTQSSRYLVKRTGEKVFLECVQDMDHENMFWYRQDPGLGLRLIYFSYDVKMKEKGDIPEGYSVSREKKERFSLILESASTNQTSMYLCASSLRGELLNTEAFFGQGTRLTVV.

The chain carries TRBV10-3 and TRBJ1-5, with 10 bases lining up with TRBD1. Germline V gene lookup returns CDR1 ENHRY and CDR2 SYGVKD. This CDR3 region has 17 residues. Trimming took 0 bases from V and 2 from J; bases not matched to a gene: 4. CDR3 nucleotides: TGTGCCATCAGTGAGTCGACAGGGGGCGAGGGCAATCAGCCCCAGCATTTT. It specifies CAISESTGGEGNQPQHF.

The V gene is TRBV7-8, the J gene TRBJ1-1; 7 bases match TRBD1. CDR3 length: 16 amino acids. Germline V gene lookup returns CDR1 SGHVS and CDR2 FQNEAQ. V was clipped by 2 bases and J by 2 bases; unmatched bases: 8. Here the CDR3 reads CASSLFAGTVNTEAFF. Written as DNA, the CDR3 is TGTGCCAGCAGCTTATTTGCCGGGACAGTTAACACTGAAGCTTTCTTT.

The chain couples TRBV3-1 (or the pseudogene TRBV3-2) to TRBJ2-1; 9 bases are shared with TRBD1. Germline V CDR1 and CDR2: LGHDT, YNNKEL (reference sequence). V dropped 4 bases and J dropped 7; count of bases not matched to a gene: 17. This CDR3 comprises 18 residues. CDR3 region: CASSLTPVTGGFRNEQFF. The CDR3 DNA is TGTGCCAGCAGCCTAACCCCTGTGACAGGGGGATTTCGAAATGAGCAGTTCTTC.

The V call is TRBV4-3, the J call TRBJ2-7; tentative D call: TRBD1 (7 bases). CDR1 LGHNA and CDR2 YSLEER come from the germline V gene. The CDR3 is 15 amino acids. V dropped 4 bases and J dropped 2 bases, with 15 bases sitting between them. As DNA, the CDR3 is TGCGCCAGCAGCCGAGTGCGGGGACAGACCTACGAGCAGTACTTC. The encoded protein is CASSRVRGQTYEQYF.

For this clone: The same CDR3 is also encoded by other DNA sequences in this sample. The gene calls are TRBV5-1 and TRBJ2-5; D is ambiguous. V was shortened by 0 bases and J by 3 bases, with 6 bases between the two germline ends. The length of the CDR3 is 13 residues. In germline, CDR1 is SGHRS, CDR2 YFSETQ. The CDR3 sequence is CASSLATEETQYF. CDR3 coding DNA: TGCGCCAGCAGCTTGGCCACGGAAGAGACCCAGTACTTC. The full variable domain, completed using reference TRBV5-1 and TRBJ2-5, is KAGVTQTPRYLIKTRGQQVTLSCSPISGHRSVSWYQQTPGQGLQFLFEYFSETQRNKGNFPGRFSGRQFSNSRSEMNVSTLELGDSALYLCASSLATEETQYFGPGTRLLVL.

This clone has just a few counts. This sequence joins TRBV9 and TRBJ1-6, with D perhaps TRBD1 (5 bases). V was pared by 4 bases and J by 5 bases, with 10 bases between. Germline V gene lookup returns CDR1 SGDLS and CDR2 YYNGEE. This CDR3 comprises 14 residues. For the CDR3, the DNA is TGTGCCAGCAGCCACGAGGGGCATAATTCACCCCTCCACTTT. It codes for CASSHEGHNSPLHF. Full variable domain (remainder filled in from reference TRBV9 and TRBJ1-6): DSGVTQTPKHLITATGQRVTLRCSPRSGDLSVYWYQQSLDQGLQFLIQYYNGEERAKGNILERFSAQQFPDLHSELNLSSLELGDSALYFCASSHEGHNSPLHFGNGTRLTVT.

This chain joins TRBV19 and TRBJ2-2; 7 nucleotides line up with TRBD1. Germline lookup yields CDR1 LNHDA and CDR2 SQIVND (reference sequence). After removal of 4 bases from V and 8 bases from J, the junction contained 7 bases not matched to a gene. The CDR3 covers 14 residues. The CDR3 sequence: CASSRNRGSGELFF. Written as DNA, the CDR3 is TGTGCCAGTAGTAGAAACAGGGGTTCTGGGGAGCTGTTTTTT.

On this clone: The same CDR3 arises from other DNA sequences in this sample as well. The chain links TRBV30 to TRBJ1-6; D unclear. CDR1 GTSNPN and CDR2 SVGIG come from the germline V gene (reference sequence). V lost 0 bases, J lost 9 bases, and 6 bases lay in between. The CDR3 spans 12 residues. DNA of the CDR3: TGTGCCTGGAGTGTCAGAGGTTCACCCCTCCACTTT. This sequence encodes CAWSVRGSPLHF. The complete variable domain, with remaining parts taken from reference TRBV30 and TRBJ1-6, reads SQTIHQWPATLVQPVGSPLSLECTVEGTSNPNLYWYRQAAGRGLQLLFYSVGIGQISSEVPQNLSASRPQDRQFILSSKKLLLSDSGFYLCAWSVRGSPLHFGNGTRLTVT.

The chain carries TRBV6-5 and TRBJ2-7; D gene unclear. The CDR3 length is 12 residues. Per germline, CDR1 MNHEY and CDR2 SVGAGI. Deletions cut 4 bases from V and 5 bases from J, with 9 bases between. The CDR3 protein is CASSLSRDEQYF. The CDR3 DNA reads as TGTGCCAGCAGTTTATCAAGGGACGAGCAGTACTTC.

This chain uses TRBV5-1 with TRBJ1-5; 8 nucleotides line up with TRBD1. CDR1 and CDR2 from the germline V gene are SGHRS and YFSETQ. The CDR3 spans 15 residues. V lost 0 bases and J lost 6; bases outside the gene matches: 5. The CDR3 DNA follows: TGCGCCAGCAGCTTGGGGCAGGGGGCGAGTCAGCCCCAGCATTTT. It codes for CASSLGQGASQPQHF. The complete variable domain, with remaining parts taken from reference TRBV5-1 and TRBJ1-5, reads KAGVTQTPRYLIKTRGQQVTLSCSPISGHRSVSWYQQTPGQGLQFLFEYFSETQRNKGNFPGRFSGRQFSNSRSEMNVSTLELGDSALYLCASSLGQGASQPQHFGDGTRLSIL.

The chain uses TRBV28 and TRBJ2-1; perhaps TRBD2 as D (6 bases). Trimming stripped 7 bases from V and 8 bases from J, with 21 bases between. The CDR3 extends over 15 amino acids. The V gene's germline CDR1 is MDHEN and CDR2 SYDVKM. CDR3 sequence reads: CASNNPRGGSDEQFF. The DNA for the CDR3 is TGTGCCAGCAACAACCCGCGGGGCGGATCGGATGAGCAGTTCTTC.

The chain links TRBV27 to TRBJ2-7; the D gene is possibly TRBD1 (6 bases). The germline gives CDR1 MNHEY, CDR2 SMNVEV (reference sequence). The CDR3 extends over 13 amino acids. V was trimmed by 9 bases and J by 3 bases, leaving 15 bases between them. CDR3 DNA sequence: TGTGCCAGTGCCCTAGGACAGATCTACGAGCAGTACTTC. As protein: CASALGQIYEQYF.

The chain recombines TRBV6-6 with TRBJ2-6; D is perhaps TRBD1 (5 bases). CDR1 and CDR2 (germline): MNHNY, SVGAGI (reference sequence). V lost 2 bases and J 0 bases, leaving 8 bases between the germline ends. The CDR3 totals 16 residues. CDR3 DNA sequence: TGTGCCAGCAGTTACGGCCAGGGCTCTGGGGCCAACGTCCTGACTTTC. It codes for CASSYGQGSGANVLTF.

The CDR3 sequence is CASSLPSGTENYGYTF. The CDR3 nucleotides read TGTGCCAGCAGCTTACCCTCCGGGACAGAGAACTATGGCTACACCTTC. V gene TRBV7-9 combines with J gene TRBJ1-2; TRBD1 aligns across 7 bases. Germline values: CDR1 SEHNR, CDR2 FQNEAQ (reference sequence). This CDR3 has 16 amino acids. The V and J ends lost 2 bases and 2 bases, in that order; junction bases with no gene match: 8.